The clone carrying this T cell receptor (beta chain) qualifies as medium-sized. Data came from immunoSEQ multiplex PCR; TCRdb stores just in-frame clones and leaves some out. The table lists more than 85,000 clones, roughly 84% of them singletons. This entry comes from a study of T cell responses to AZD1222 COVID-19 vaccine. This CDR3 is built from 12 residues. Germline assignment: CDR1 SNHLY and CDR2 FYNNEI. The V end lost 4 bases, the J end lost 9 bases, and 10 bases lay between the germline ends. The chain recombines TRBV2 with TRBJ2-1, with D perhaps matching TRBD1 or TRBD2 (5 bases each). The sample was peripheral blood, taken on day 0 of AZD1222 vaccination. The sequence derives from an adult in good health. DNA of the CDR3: TGTGCCAGCAGTGTGGGGACCGGTGAGCAGTTCTTC. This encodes CASSVGTGEQFF.